This T cell receptor (beta chain) was captured by sequencing in a study of control samples from healthy donors and cancer patients. V lost 5 bases to trimming and J lost 5 bases; unmatched junction nucleotides: 5. CDR3 length equals 15 residues. Germline assignment: CDR1 LGHNA and CDR2 YSLEER. TCRdb's table, derived via immunoSEQ multiplex PCR, lists solely in-frame clones and lacks some. The table has about 49,000 clones, 85% to 95% seen once. Sequencing input: PBMCs. The V call is TRBV4-3, the J call TRBJ2-1, with 11 bases that match TRBD1. The source of this sequence is a man younger than 45 with colorectal cancer. The CDR3 region has the DNA TGCGCCAGCAGCGAGCGGGACAGGGGGGACAATGAGCAGTTCTTC. Its protein product is CASSERDRGDNEQFF.